Detailed here is one T cell receptor beta chain. In the source study's methods: Reference gene primer amplification yielded estimated nucleated cell counts. This table comes from immunoSEQ multiplex PCR, and its TCRdb copy is limited to in-frame clones, with some not included. D and trimming come from the DNA, and the V and J calls and clone size come from that table. The sample lists 40,000 to 50,000 clones; about 90% were seen once. The data stem from a study of blood T cell repertoires in COVID-19. Study as a whole: Acute-phase and convalescent COVID-19 samples originated in the United States, Italy and Spain. In each case, the material was cDNA or gDNA derived from T cells, B-cell-depleted T cells, or PBMCs.

This CDR3 comprises 15 residues. Trimming stripped 6 bases from V and 2 bases from J, with 17 bases between. Germline V gives CDR1 LNHDA, CDR2 SQIVND (reference sequence). The sequencing sample was made of peripheral blood. This sequence originates from a man aged 70-80 years with active COVID-19. The chain combines TRBV19 with TRBJ2-7; no reliable D call. CDR3 bases: TGTGCCAGTAGAACCCGGAGAAGCTCCACCTACGAGCAGTACTTC. Residues: CASRTRRSSTYEQYF.